This TCR beta chain was documented in a study of spatial heterogeneity in lung cancer. Broader study findings: Tracking of ubiquitous and regional nonsynonymous mutations by counts of ubiquitous and regional expanded TCRs, respectively, was seen. Expanded alpha and beta TCR counts within tumors tracked tumor mutation counts.

The sample's time point: sample taken at primary tumor resection. Samples were obtained from some 70 donors, all untreated early-stage non-small cell lung cancer patients. Unsorted whole RNA from tumor, nontumor lung or frozen PBMC underwent sequencing. There are a few counts of this clonotype. Its cognate antigen is unknown. A library prepared for alpha chains yielded this beta chain as an off-target read; its size is of little meaning. Trimming took 3 bases from V and 3 from J, leaving 14 bases between them. Germline assignment: CDR1 SQVTM and CDR2 ANQGSEA. The CDR3 extends over 14 amino acids. Each TCR cDNA molecule carried a unique molecular identifier. TCRdb reanalysed the 5' RACE reads using MiXCR and keeps one entry per CDR3 protein. This table holds 7,000 to 8,000 distinct CDR3 sequences, about 7.7% found once.

This TCR came from a male donor with early-stage non-small cell lung cancer. The chain recombines TRBV29-1 with TRBJ1-1; D might be TRBD1 (6 bases). The sample was lung tumor tissue, taken at surgery. The CDR3 reads CSVEGTSRDTEAFF. The CDR3 DNA reads TGCAGCGTTGAGGGGACATCCCGAGACACTGAAGCTTTCTTT.